Below are 3 T cell receptor beta chains sequenced from a single sample in a study of identical twins. MiXCR, run by TCRdb on the 5' RACE reads, gives a single entry per CDR3 protein. The sample lists 1.5 million to 2 million distinct CDR3 sequences; 32% were seen once. Sequencing used cord blood. Receptor source: a newborn girl in good health.

This chain uses TRBV11-2 with TRBJ2-3; D is ambiguous. This CDR3 region has 15 residues. Germline V gene lookup returns CDR1 SGHAT and CDR2 FQNNGV. Deletions cut 1 base from V and 2 bases from J, with 10 bases between. The CDR3 bases are TGTGCCAGCAGCTTAGGGTTACTTACCACAGATACGCAGTATTTT. Translating it yields CASSLGLLTTDTQYF.

The chain employs TRBV20-1 and TRBJ2-3; TRBD2 might be the D (7 bases). Looked up from germline, CDR1 is DFQATT and CDR2 is SNEGSKA (reference sequence). The ends were cut back, 6 bases at V and 2 bases at J, with 18 bases in the middle. The CDR3 extends over 15 amino acids. CDR3: CSAEGGRGLTDTQYF. The CDR3 DNA sequence: TGCAGTGCGGAGGGGGGGAGGGGACTCACAGATACGCAGTATTTT.

The chain is built from TRBV19 and TRBJ1-5, with D maybe TRBD1 (6 bases). CDR1 is LNHDA, CDR2 SQIVND, per germline (reference sequence). V lost 2 bases and J lost 3, with 8 bases in between. CDR3 length: 14 amino acids. The CDR3 sequence is CASSIQGYNQPQHF. The DNA for the CDR3 is TGTGCCAGTAGTATACAGGGGTACAATCAGCCCCAGCATTTT. Full variable domain (missing parts from reference TRBV19 and TRBJ1-5): DGGITQSPKYLFRKEGQNVTLSCEQNLNHDAMYWYRQDPGQGLRLIYYSQIVNDFQKGDIAEGYSVSREKKESFPLTVTSAQKNPTAFYLCASSIQGYNQPQHFGDGTRLSIL.